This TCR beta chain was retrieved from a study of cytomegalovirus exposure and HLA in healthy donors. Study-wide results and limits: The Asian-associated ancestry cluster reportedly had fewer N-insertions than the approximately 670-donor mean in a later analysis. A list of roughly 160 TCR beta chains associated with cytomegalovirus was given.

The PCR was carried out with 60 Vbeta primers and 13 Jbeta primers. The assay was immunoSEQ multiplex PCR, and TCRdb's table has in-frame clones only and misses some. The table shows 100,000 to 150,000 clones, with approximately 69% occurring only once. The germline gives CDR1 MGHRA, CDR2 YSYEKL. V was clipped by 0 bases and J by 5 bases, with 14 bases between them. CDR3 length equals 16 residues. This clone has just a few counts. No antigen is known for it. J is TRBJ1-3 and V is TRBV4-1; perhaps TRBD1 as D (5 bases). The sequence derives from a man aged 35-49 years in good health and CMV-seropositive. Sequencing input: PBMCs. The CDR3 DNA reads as TGCGCCAGCAGCCAAGACAGGGCGAGGCGAAGAAACACCATATATTTT. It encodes CASSQDRARRRNTIYF.